A single sample is the source of the 26 T cell receptor beta chains below, sequenced in a study of OX40 agonist ivuxolimab in advanced cancers. Only in-frame clones appear in the TCRdb table, and some are missing; sequencing was by immunoSEQ multiplex PCR. The data contain about 22,000 clones, around 84% of them singletons. Sample: CD4+ or CD8+ T cells sorted from blood, taken in a trial of the OX40 agonist ivuxolimab. The receptors come from an adult with an advanced solid tumor such as melanoma, head and neck, liver or kidney cancer.

V and J are TRBV5-1 and TRBJ1-2; tentative D call: TRBD1 (6 bases). Germline values: CDR1 SGHRS, CDR2 YFSETQ. CDR3 size: 15 residues. The ends were cut back, 4 bases at V and 4 bases at J, with 17 bases in the middle. DNA of the CDR3: TGCGCCAGCAGCCCCCTGGACAGCCTCGTCTATGGCTACACCTTC. This gives the protein CASSPLDSLVYGYTF.

The genes are TRBV5-1 and TRBJ2-3; unclear D gene. The CDR3 covers 15 residues. Looked up from germline, CDR1 is SGHRS and CDR2 is YFSETQ. V lost 4 bases, J lost 0 bases, and 12 bases lay in between. Written as DNA, the CDR3 is TGCGCCAGCAGCCCAGTTAGGAGTAGCACAGATACGCAGTATTTT. Encoded protein: CASSPVRSSTDTQYF.

The chain recombines TRBV2 with TRBJ1-5; 7 positions agree with TRBD1. From germline, CDR1 is SNHLY and CDR2 FYNNEI. Trimming removed 7 bases from V and 7 bases from J; junction bases left unmatched: 13. This CDR3 spans 15 amino acids. The CDR3 loop reads CASNLDTGARQPQHF. The CDR3 DNA reads TGTGCCAGCAATCTTGATACAGGGGCCCGCCAGCCCCAGCATTTT. Complete variable domain (other parts from reference TRBV2 and TRBJ1-5): EPEVTQTPSHQVTQMGQEVILRCVPISNHLYFYWYRQILGQKVEFLVSFYNNEISEKSEIFDDQFSVERPDGSNFTLKIRSTKLEDSAMYFCASNLDTGARQPQHFGDGTRLSIL.

This chain joins TRBV19 and TRBJ2-3; TRBD2 aligns across 9 bases. The CDR3 spans 14 residues. CDR1 and CDR2 (germline): LNHDA, SQIVND (reference sequence). V trimming: 8 bases; J trimming: 4 bases; junction bases outside the gene matches: 7. The CDR3 nucleotides read TGTGCCAGTGCTAGGCGGGGGGGGGCAGATACGCAGTATTTT. Encoded protein: CASARRGGADTQYF.

CDR3 sequence reads: CASSLNSGGQETQYF. For the CDR3, the DNA is TGTGCCAGCTCCTTAAATAGCGGGGGCCAAGAGACCCAGTACTTC. The chain employs TRBV18 and TRBJ2-5, with TRBD2 identical over 9 bases. Germline loops: CDR1 KGHSH, CDR2 LQKENI. The CDR3 runs to 15 residues. J was trimmed by 1 base and V by 6 bases; bases with no gene match: 6.

To note about this clone: Other DNA sequences in the sample encode the same CDR3. The chain has TRBV2 and TRBJ1-5; D is uncertain. CDR1 SNHLY and CDR2 FYNNEI come from the germline V gene. CDR3 length equals 14 residues. Trimming took off 3 bases at V and 0 bases at J, with 6 bases between the two ends. The CDR3: CASSDSYSNQPQHF. The CDR3 coding sequence is TGTGCCAGCAGTGACAGTTATAGCAATCAGCCCCAGCATTTT.

V is TRBV10-3 and J is TRBJ1-3; D remains ambiguous. The CDR3 contains 14 residues. V shed 2 bases and J shed 2 bases, with 7 bases lying between them. Per germline, CDR1 ENHRY and CDR2 SYGVKD. CDR3 in DNA: TGTGCCATCAGTGAGCCCCGAGCTGGAAACACCATATATTTT. Its protein is CAISEPRAGNTIYF.

The V call is TRBV7-3, the J call TRBJ2-3; D gene ambiguous. V shed 3 bases and J shed 1 base, with 2 bases lying between them. From germline, CDR1 is SGHTA and CDR2 FQGTGA. This CDR3 comprises 12 residues. CDR3 sequence: CASSLGTDTQYF. The CDR3 DNA follows: TGTGCCAGCAGCTTGGGCACAGATACGCAGTATTTT.

The rearrangement uses TRBV14 and TRBJ2-3; D is possibly TRBD1 (6 bases). Per germline, CDR1 SGHDN and CDR2 FVKESK. This CDR3 is built from 14 residues. V gave up 2 bases and J gave up 3 bases, with 9 bases separating them. The CDR3 here is CASSQPQGTDTQYF. The CDR3 DNA sequence: TGTGCCAGCAGCCAACCCCAGGGGACAGATACGCAGTATTTT. Full variable domain (missing parts from reference TRBV14 and TRBJ2-3): EAGVTQFPSHSVIEKGQTVTLRCDPISGHDNLYWYRRVMGKEIKFLLHFVKESKQDESGMPNNRFLAERTGGTYSTLKVQPAELEDSGVYFCASSQPQGTDTQYFGPGTRLTVL.

The V and J genes are TRBV2 and TRBJ1-2; D remains unclear. CDR3 length: 13 amino acids. V was pared by 4 bases and J by 4 bases, with 10 bases between. Germline V gene data show CDR1 as SNHLY and CDR2 as FYNNEI. CDR3 residues: CASSGDGSYGYTF. The CDR3 DNA is TGTGCCAGCAGTGGTGATGGCAGCTATGGCTACACCTTC.

The chain employs TRBV29-1 and TRBJ1-3; D remains ambiguous. V was clipped by 4 bases and J by 2 bases, with 15 bases between them. The CDR3 spans 15 residues. CDR1 and CDR2 (germline): SQVTM, ANQGSEA. The CDR3 sequence is CSVAVFSSTGNTIYF. CDR3 nucleotide sequence: TGCAGCGTTGCAGTCTTCAGTAGTACTGGAAACACCATATATTTT.

This clone was seen a single time. This chain joins TRBV14 and TRBJ2-3; no firm D call. The CDR3 totals 13 residues. With 1 base removed from V and 5 bases from J, the gap between germline ends came to 7 bases. Germline CDR1 reads SGHDN; CDR2 reads FVKESK. The chain's CDR3 is CASSQAPIDTQYF. The CDR3 DNA sequence: TGTGCCAGCAGCCAAGCCCCGATAGATACGCAGTATTTT.

The chain joins TRBV19 to TRBJ2-4, with TRBD2 matching over 7 bases. This CDR3 is 12 amino acids long. J gave up 6 bases and V 10 bases, and 6 bases lay outside the gene matches. CDR1 LNHDA and CDR2 SQIVND come from the germline V gene (reference sequence). CDR3: CATRDYLNIQYF. CDR3 bases: TGTGCCACTCGGGACTACCTAAACATTCAGTACTTC.

There are a few counts of this clone. The chain employs TRBV2 and TRBJ2-7; 11 bases line up with TRBD2. V was pared by 3 bases and J by 2 bases, with 6 bases of the junction left unmatched. The CDR3 loop spans 16 amino acids. Per the germline V gene, CDR1 is SNHLY and CDR2 is FYNNEI. The CDR3 loop is CASSDTSGSQAYEQYF. The CDR3 DNA is TGTGCCAGCAGTGATACTAGCGGGAGCCAAGCCTACGAGCAGTACTTC.

The CDR3 DNA reads as TGTGCCAGCAGGCTTAACCGGAATCAGCCCCAGCATTTT. The encoded protein is CASRLNRNQPQHF. V is TRBV6-5 and J is TRBJ1-5; no definite D call. V shed 6 bases and J shed 4 bases, with 10 bases lying between them. Germline CDR1 is MNHEY and CDR2 is SVGAGI. The CDR3 covers 13 residues.

The chain links TRBV5-4 to TRBJ2-6; 9 bases are shared with TRBD1. The V and J ends lost 4 bases and 4 bases, in that order; junction bases with no gene match: 9. CDR3 length: 17 residues. Germline CDR1 and CDR2: SGHNT and YYREEE (reference sequence). CDR3 protein: CASSRGDRAPGANVLTF. The CDR3 coding sequence is TGTGCCAGCAGCCGAGGGGACAGGGCCCCCGGGGCCAACGTCCTGACTTTC.

The J gene is TRBJ2-7, the V gene TRBV19; 9 nucleotides line up with TRBD1. Germline values: CDR1 LNHDA, CDR2 SQIVND (reference sequence). V gave up 3 bases and J gave up 2 bases; unmatched junction bases: 5. The CDR3 is 15 amino acids. In DNA form, the CDR3 reads TGTGCCAGTAGTATTCCCGGGACAGGGACCTACGAGCAGTACTTC. It encodes CASSIPGTGTYEQYF. Combining the CDR3 with reference TRBV19 and TRBJ2-7 gives the whole variable domain DGGITQSPKYLFRKEGQNVTLSCEQNLNHDAMYWYRQDPGQGLRLIYYSQIVNDFQKGDIAEGYSVSREKKESFPLTVTSAQKNPTAFYLCASSIPGTGTYEQYFGPGTRLTVT.

The V call is TRBV7-6, the J call TRBJ2-1, with D uncertain. Trimming left V 3 bases short and J 5 bases short, with 8 bases between. Germline V gene sequence: CDR1 SGHVS, CDR2 FNYEAQ. CDR3 length equals 13 residues. This CDR3 is CASSFNRNNEQFF. In DNA form, the CDR3 reads TGTGCCAGCAGCTTCAACCGTAACAATGAGCAGTTCTTC.

V usage is TRBV5-1 and J usage is TRBJ2-5; D unresolved. The germline V and J ends were trimmed by 0 bases and 4 bases, with 10 bases remaining between them. From germline, CDR1 is SGHRS and CDR2 YFSETQ. The CDR3 runs 14 residues. CDR3 amino acids: CASSLGQRAETQYF. The CDR3 DNA is TGCGCCAGCAGCTTGGGCCAACGGGCAGAGACCCAGTACTTC.

The gene calls are TRBV7-2 and TRBJ1-1, with unresolved D. The germline V and J ends were trimmed by 5 bases and 0 bases, with 13 bases remaining between them. The CDR3 runs 15 residues. Germline CDR1 and CDR2: SGHTA and FQGNSA. This CDR3 reads CASSLNGNMNTEAFF. The CDR3 DNA is TGTGCCAGCAGCCTTAACGGGAACATGAACACTGAAGCTTTCTTT.

This clone came up once. The genes are TRBV18 and TRBJ1-4, with D maybe TRBD1 (5 bases). Trimming took off 2 bases at V and 6 bases at J, with 13 bases between the two ends. There are 15 residues in the CDR3. Germline V gene lookup returns CDR1 KGHSH and CDR2 LQKENI. Here the CDR3 reads CASSPDEGRDEKLFF. CDR3 coding DNA: TGTGCCAGCTCACCAGACGAGGGGAGAGATGAAAAACTGTTTTTT.

This chain links TRBV6-5 with TRBJ1-2, with D unclear. This CDR3 comprises 12 residues. The germline gives CDR1 MNHEY, CDR2 SVGAGI. Trimming cost V 5 bases and J 7 bases, with 11 bases left between them. The DNA of the CDR3 is TGTGCCAGCAGTGCTTCGAGCGGTGGCTACACCTTC. This encodes CASSASSGGYTF.

The chain uses TRBV2 and TRBJ1-5, with 7 bases identical to TRBD1. The germline CDR1 and CDR2 sequences are SNHLY and FYNNEI. This CDR3 is 15 amino acids long. With 2 bases clipped from V and 4 bases from J, the junction kept 5 bases outside the gene matches. The CDR3, as DNA: TGTGCCAGCAGTGAAAGGGACAGCCTTAATCAGCCCCAGCATTTT. Translated: CASSERDSLNQPQHF.

The V gene is TRBV7-2, the J gene TRBJ2-7; D uncertain. This CDR3 region has 13 residues. Trimming cost V 1 base and J 4 bases, with 8 bases left between them. CDR1 is SGHTA and CDR2 is FQGNSA in the germline V gene. CDR3 coding DNA: TGTGCCAGCAGCTTAGAGAGACGTTACGAGCAGTACTTC. Translated: CASSLERRYEQYF.

V gene TRBV12-5 combines with J gene TRBJ2-7; maybe TRBD2 (5 bases). Trimming took off 1 base at V and 4 bases at J, with 11 bases between the two ends. Germline V gives CDR1 LGHNT, CDR2 FRNRAP. This CDR3 has 14 residues. Here the CDR3 reads CASGLGVGEYEQYF. CDR3 DNA sequence: TGTGCTAGTGGTTTGGGAGTCGGGGAATACGAGCAGTACTTC.

The chain carries TRBV29-1 and TRBJ1-1, with 8 bases lining up with TRBD1. This CDR3 region has 14 residues. Trimming cost V 4 bases and J 1 base; bases outside gene matches: 5. Per germline, CDR1 SQVTM and CDR2 ANQGSEA. DNA of the CDR3: TGCAGCGTTGGGGGGACAGGCGAGAACACTGAAGCTTTCTTT. It specifies CSVGGTGENTEAFF.